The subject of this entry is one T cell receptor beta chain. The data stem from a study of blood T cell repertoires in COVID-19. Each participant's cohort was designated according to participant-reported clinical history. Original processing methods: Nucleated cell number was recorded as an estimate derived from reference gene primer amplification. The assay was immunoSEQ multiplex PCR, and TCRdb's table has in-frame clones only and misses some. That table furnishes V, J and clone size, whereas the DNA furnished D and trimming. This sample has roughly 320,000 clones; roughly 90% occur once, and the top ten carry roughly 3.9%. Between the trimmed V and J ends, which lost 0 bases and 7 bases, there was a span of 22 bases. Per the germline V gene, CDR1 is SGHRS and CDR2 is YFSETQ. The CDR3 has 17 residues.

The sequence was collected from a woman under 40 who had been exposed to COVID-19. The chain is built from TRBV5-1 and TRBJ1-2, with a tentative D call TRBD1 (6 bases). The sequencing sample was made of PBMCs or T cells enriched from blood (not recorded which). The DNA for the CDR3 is TGCGCCAGCAGCTTGGATTTGATCGTTGGGGGCTCGGGTGGCTACACCTTC. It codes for CASSLDLIVGGSGGYTF.